These 9 T cell receptor beta chains were sequenced from one sample in a study of T cell repertoires in cytomegalovirus infection. MiXCR, run by TCRdb on the reads, gives a single entry per CDR3 protein. The sample consists of about 130,000 distinct CDR3 sequences, over 25% of them appearing once. These receptors have no identified antigens. The sample was CD8+ T cells from cultured PBMCs, taken from culture after CMV antigen stimulation. The source of these receptors is a human donor in good health (CMV status not recorded). Some clones in this sample may be carry-over from other donors' samples.

The rearrangement uses TRBV12-3 or TRBV12-4 and TRBJ2-6; 7 bases are a match to TRBD1. This CDR3 has 14 residues. The V and J ends lost 6 bases and 1 base, in that order; junction bases with no gene match: 0. The CDR3 is CASRQGSGANVLTF. The CDR3 nucleotides are TGTGCCAGCAGACAGGGGTCTGGGGCCAACGTCCTGACTTTC.

The J gene is TRBJ2-7, the V gene TRBV6-5, with 8 bases that match TRBD1. The CDR3 length is 13 residues. Germline assignment: CDR1 MNHEY and CDR2 SVGAGI. Trimming at V came to 5 bases and at J to 4 bases, leaving 4 bases not matched to a gene. CDR3 protein: CASSGRQGYEQYF. The DNA of the CDR3 is TGTGCCAGCAGTGGACGACAGGGGTACGAGCAGTACTTC.

The table lists this clonotype with a few counts. The rearrangement links TRBV6-5 to TRBJ1-1; 10 bases line up with TRBD1. Trimming removed 4 bases from V and 0 bases from J; junction bases left unmatched: 5. This CDR3 has 16 amino acids. Germline V CDR1 and CDR2: MNHEY, SVGAGI. The CDR3 bases are TGTGCCAGCAGTTCGACAGGGGGCTCGATGAACACTGAAGCTTTCTTT. Translated: CASSSTGGSMNTEAFF.

The chain is built from TRBV5-4 and TRBJ2-5; 9 bases fit TRBD2. The CDR3 has 16 amino acids. After removal of 1 base from V and 2 bases from J, the junction contained 6 bases not matched to a gene. Germline-derived CDR1 and CDR2 are SGHNT and YYREEE (reference sequence). Here the CDR3 reads CASSLFSGGPQETQYF. Here the CDR3 DNA reads TGTGCCAGCAGCTTGTTCAGCGGGGGGCCACAAGAGACCCAGTACTTC.

V usage is TRBV7-6 and J usage is TRBJ1-4; D possibly corresponds to TRBD1 (5 bases). Trimming removed 4 bases from V and 7 bases from J, with 13 bases in between. Germline V gene data show CDR1 as SGHVS and CDR2 as FNYEAQ. The CDR3 sequence is 14 residues long. CDR3 protein: CASSSMGGSEKLFF. CDR3 nucleotides: TGTGCCAGCAGCTCCATGGGGGGTTCTGAAAAACTGTTTTTT.

The chain has TRBV19 and TRBJ2-5, with 8 bases aligning to TRBD1. This CDR3 region has 19 residues. The germline CDR1 and CDR2 sequences are LNHDA and SQIVND (reference sequence). V lost 3 bases and J lost 5; bases outside the gene matches: 20. For the CDR3, the DNA is TGTGCCAGTAGTATGGGCCCCGGGACAGGTACCGGGTTCTGGGAGACCCAGTACTTC. Its protein is CASSMGPGTGTGFWETQYF.

This clonotype turned up a few times. The chain combines TRBV2 with TRBJ2-7, with D perhaps being TRBD1 or TRBD2 (5 bases each). Per the germline V gene, CDR1 is SNHLY and CDR2 is FYNNEI. This CDR3 comprises 12 residues. The V end was cut by 7 bases, the J end by 2 bases, with 9 bases between. As DNA, the CDR3 is TGTGCCAGCATCGGGGCCGCCTACGAGCAGTACTTC. Protein product: CASIGAAYEQYF.

The chain carries TRBV24-1 and TRBJ2-1, with TRBD1 as a possible D gene (5 bases). CDR3 size: 13 residues. V lost 4 bases to trimming and J lost 7 bases, with 10 bases between them. Per germline, CDR1 KGHDR and CDR2 SFDVKD. DNA for the CDR3: TGTGCCACCAGTGACGGGTACAGGAATGAGCAGTTCTTC. Translation gives CATSDGYRNEQFF.

The V gene is TRBV7-2, the J gene TRBJ1-1; D gene unclear. The length of the CDR3 is 15 residues. Germline loops: CDR1 SGHTA, CDR2 FQGNSA. Trimming stripped 1 base from V and 6 bases from J, with 15 bases between. This CDR3 is CASSLVASASAEAFF. As DNA, the CDR3 is TGTGCCAGCAGCTTAGTGGCCTCGGCGTCGGCTGAAGCTTTCTTT. The variable domain in full, completed from reference TRBV7-2 and TRBJ1-1, reads GAGVSQSPSNKVTEKGKDVELRCDPISGHTALYWYRQSLGQGLEFLIYFQGNSAPDKSGLPSDRFSAERTGGSVSTLTIQRTQQEDSAVYLCASSLVASASAEAFFGQGTRLTVV.